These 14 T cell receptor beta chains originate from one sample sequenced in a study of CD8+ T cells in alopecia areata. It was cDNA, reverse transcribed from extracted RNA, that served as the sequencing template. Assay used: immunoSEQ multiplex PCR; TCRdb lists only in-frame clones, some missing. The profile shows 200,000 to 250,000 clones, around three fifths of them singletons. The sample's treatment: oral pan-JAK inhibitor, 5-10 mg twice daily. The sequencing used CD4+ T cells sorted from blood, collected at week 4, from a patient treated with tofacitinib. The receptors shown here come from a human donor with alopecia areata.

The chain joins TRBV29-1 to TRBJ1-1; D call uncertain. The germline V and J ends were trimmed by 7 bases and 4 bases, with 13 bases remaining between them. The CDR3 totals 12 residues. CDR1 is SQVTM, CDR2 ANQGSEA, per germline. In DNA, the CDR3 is TGCAGCGCCAATCAGAGGAGCACTGAAGCTTTCTTT. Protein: CSANQRSTEAFF.

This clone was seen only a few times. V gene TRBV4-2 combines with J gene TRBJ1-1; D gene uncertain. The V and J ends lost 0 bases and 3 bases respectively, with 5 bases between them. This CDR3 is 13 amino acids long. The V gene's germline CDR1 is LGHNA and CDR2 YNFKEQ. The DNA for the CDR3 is TGTGCCAGCAGCCAAGATCAGGACACTGAAGCTTTCTTT. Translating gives CASSQDQDTEAFF.

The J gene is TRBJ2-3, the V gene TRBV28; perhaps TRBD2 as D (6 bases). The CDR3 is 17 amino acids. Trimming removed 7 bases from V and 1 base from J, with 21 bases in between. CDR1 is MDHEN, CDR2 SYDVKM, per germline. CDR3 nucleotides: TGTGCCAGCACCCCCGGCGGGGCCCCGATGGGCACAGATACGCAGTATTTT. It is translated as CASTPGGAPMGTDTQYF.

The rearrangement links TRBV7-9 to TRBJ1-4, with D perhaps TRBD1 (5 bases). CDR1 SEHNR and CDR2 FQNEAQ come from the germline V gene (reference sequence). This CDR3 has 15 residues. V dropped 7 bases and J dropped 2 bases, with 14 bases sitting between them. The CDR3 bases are TGTGCCAGCACTCCCCTCGGGGGGACTAATGAAAAACTGTTTTTT. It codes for CASTPLGGTNEKLFF.

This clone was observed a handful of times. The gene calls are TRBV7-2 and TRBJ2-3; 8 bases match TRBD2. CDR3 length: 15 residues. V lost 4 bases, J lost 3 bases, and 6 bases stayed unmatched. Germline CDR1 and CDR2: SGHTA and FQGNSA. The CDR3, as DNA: TGTGCCAGCAGCTCGGGACTAGTTAGGACAGATACGCAGTATTTT. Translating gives CASSSGLVRTDTQYF.

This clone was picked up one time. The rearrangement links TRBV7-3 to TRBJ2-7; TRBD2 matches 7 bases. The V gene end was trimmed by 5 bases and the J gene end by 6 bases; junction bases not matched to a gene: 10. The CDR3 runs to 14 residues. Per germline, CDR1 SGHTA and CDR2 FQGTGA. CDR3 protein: CASSVAPGGGEQYF. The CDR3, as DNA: TGTGCCAGCAGCGTAGCCCCTGGGGGGGGCGAGCAGTACTTC.

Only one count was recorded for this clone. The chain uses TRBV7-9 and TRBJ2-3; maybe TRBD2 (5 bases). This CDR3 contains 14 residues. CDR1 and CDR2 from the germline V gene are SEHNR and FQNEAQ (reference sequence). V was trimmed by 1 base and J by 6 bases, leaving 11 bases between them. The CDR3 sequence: CASSLGTSRDTQYF. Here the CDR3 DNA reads TGTGCCAGCAGCTTAGGAACTAGTCGGGATACGCAGTATTTT.

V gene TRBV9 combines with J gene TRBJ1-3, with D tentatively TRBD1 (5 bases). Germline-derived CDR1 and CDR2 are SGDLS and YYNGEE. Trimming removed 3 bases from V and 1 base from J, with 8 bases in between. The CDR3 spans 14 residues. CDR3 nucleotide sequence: TGTGCCAGCAGCGCCCGACAGTCTGGAAACACCATATATTTT. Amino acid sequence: CASSARQSGNTIYF. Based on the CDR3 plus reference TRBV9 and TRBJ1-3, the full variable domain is DSGVTQTPKHLITATGQRVTLRCSPRSGDLSVYWYQQSLDQGLQFLIQYYNGEERAKGNILERFSAQQFPDLHSELNLSSLELGDSALYFCASSARQSGNTIYFGEGSWLTVV.

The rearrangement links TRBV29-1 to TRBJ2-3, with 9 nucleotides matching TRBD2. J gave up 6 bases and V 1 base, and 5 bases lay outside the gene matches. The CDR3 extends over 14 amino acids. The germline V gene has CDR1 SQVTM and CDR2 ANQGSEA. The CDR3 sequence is CSVEGTSVVDTQYF. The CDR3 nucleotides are TGCAGCGTTGAAGGGACTAGCGTTGTGGATACGCAGTATTTT.

CDR3 region: CASSEGSTEAFF. CDR3 coding DNA: TGTGCCAGCAGTGAAGGGAGCACTGAAGCTTTCTTT. The chain has TRBV2 and TRBJ1-1; D remains unclear. The CDR3 totals 12 residues. V lost 1 base and J 4 bases, leaving 4 bases between the germline ends. The germline V gene has CDR1 SNHLY and CDR2 FYNNEI.

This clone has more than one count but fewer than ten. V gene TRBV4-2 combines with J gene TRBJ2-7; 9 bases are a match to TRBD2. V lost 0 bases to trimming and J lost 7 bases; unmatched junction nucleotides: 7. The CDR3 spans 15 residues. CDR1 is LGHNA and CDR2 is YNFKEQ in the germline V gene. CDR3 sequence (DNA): TGTGCCAGCAGCCAAGATCCCGGACTAGCGAGGGAGCAGTACTTC. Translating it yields CASSQDPGLAREQYF.

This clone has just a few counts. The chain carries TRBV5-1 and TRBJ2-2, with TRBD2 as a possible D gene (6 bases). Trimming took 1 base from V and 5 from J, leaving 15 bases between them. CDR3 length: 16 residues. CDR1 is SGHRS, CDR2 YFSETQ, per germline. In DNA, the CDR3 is TGCGCCAGCAGCTTGTTTTCGGGGGACCCGACCGGGGAGCTGTTTTTT. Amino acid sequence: CASSLFSGDPTGELFF.

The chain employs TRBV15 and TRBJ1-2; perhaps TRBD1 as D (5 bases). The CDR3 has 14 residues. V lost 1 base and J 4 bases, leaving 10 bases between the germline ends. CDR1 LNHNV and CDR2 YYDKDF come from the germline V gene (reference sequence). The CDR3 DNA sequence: TGTGCCACCAGCAGAGTGGTGGGGGGCTATGGCTACACCTTC. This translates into CATSRVVGGYGYTF.

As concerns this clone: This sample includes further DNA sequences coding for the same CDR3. In DNA, the CDR3 is TGTGCCTGGAGTGTAACCTCCTACGAGCAGTACTTC. Residues: CAWSVTSYEQYF. This rearrangement joins TRBV30 to TRBJ2-7, with D unclear. The ends were cut back, 0 bases at V and 0 bases at J, with 3 bases in the middle. The CDR3 spans 12 residues. CDR1 is GTSNPN, CDR2 SVGIG, per germline (reference sequence).